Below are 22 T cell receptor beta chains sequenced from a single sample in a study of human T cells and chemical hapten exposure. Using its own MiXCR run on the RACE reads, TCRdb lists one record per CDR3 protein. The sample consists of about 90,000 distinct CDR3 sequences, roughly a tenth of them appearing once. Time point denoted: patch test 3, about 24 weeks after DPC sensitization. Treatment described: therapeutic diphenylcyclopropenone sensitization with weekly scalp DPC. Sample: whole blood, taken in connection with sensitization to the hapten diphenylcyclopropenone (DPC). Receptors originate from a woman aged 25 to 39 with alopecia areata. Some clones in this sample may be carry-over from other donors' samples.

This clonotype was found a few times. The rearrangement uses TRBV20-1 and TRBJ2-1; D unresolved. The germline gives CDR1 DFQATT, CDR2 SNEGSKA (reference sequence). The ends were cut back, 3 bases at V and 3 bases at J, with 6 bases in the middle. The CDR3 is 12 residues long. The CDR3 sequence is CSASRSYNEQFF. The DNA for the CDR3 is TGCAGTGCTAGCCGAAGCTACAATGAGCAGTTCTTC.

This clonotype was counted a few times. The CDR3 sequence is CAIKTVNTEAFF. The CDR3 DNA reads as TGTGCCATCAAGACTGTGAACACTGAAGCTTTCTTT. The chain employs TRBV28 and TRBJ1-1, with D hard to call. Trimming removed 10 bases from V and 0 bases from J, with 9 bases in between. This CDR3 is built from 12 residues. Germline V CDR1 and CDR2: MDHEN, SYDVKM.

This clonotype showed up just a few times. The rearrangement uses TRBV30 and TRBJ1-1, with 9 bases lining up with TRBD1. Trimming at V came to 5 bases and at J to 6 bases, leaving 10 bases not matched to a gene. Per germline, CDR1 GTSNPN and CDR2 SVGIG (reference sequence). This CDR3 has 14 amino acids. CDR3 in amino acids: CAWSRDRDSAEAFF. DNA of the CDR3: TGTGCCTGGTCCCGGGACAGGGACTCGGCTGAAGCTTTCTTT. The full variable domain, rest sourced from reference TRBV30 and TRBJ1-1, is SQTIHQWPATLVQPVGSPLSLECTVEGTSNPNLYWYRQAAGRGLQLLFYSVGIGQISSEVPQNLSASRPQDRQFILSSKKLLLSDSGFYLCAWSRDRDSAEAFFGQGTRLTVV.

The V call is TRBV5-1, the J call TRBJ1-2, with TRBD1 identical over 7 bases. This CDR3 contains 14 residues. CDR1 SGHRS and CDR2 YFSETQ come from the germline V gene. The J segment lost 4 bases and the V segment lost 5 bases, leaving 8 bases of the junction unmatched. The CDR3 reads CASREQGTTYGYTF. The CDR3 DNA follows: TGCGCCAGCAGAGAACAGGGGACCACCTATGGCTACACCTTC.

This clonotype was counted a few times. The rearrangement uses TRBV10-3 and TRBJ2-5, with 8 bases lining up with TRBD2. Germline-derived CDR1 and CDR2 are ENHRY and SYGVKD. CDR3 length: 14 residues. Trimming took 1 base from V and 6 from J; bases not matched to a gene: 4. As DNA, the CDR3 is TGTGCCATCAGTGAGTACAGCGGGAGCAAGACCCAGTACTTC. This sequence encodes CAISEYSGSKTQYF.

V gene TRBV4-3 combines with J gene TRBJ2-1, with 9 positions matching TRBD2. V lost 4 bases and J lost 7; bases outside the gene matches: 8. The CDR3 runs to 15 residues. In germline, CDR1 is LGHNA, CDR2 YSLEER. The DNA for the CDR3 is TGCGCCAGCAGCCTTTTAGCGGGAGAGGGTAATGAGCAGTTCTTC. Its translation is CASSLLAGEGNEQFF.

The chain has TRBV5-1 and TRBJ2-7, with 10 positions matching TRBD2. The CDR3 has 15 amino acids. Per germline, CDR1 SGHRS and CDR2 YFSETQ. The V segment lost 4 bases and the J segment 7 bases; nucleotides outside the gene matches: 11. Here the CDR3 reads CASSQGTSERGEQYF. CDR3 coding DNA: TGCGCCAGCAGCCAGGGGACTAGCGAGCGGGGGGAGCAGTACTTC.

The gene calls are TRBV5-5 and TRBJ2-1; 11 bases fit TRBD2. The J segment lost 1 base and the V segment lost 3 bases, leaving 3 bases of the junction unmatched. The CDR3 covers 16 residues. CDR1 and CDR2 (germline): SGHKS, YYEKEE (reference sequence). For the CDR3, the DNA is TGTGCCAGCAGCTGGGGACTAGCGGTGTCCTACAATGAGCAGTTCTTC. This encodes CASSWGLAVSYNEQFF.

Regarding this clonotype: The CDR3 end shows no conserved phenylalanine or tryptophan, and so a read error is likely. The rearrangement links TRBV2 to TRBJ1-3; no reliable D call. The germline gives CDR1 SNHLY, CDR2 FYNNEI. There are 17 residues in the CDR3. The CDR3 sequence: CASSEFLGPNSRNTIYL. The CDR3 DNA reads TGTGCCAGCAGTGAGTTTTTAGGACCGAACTCTAGAAACACCATATATCTT.

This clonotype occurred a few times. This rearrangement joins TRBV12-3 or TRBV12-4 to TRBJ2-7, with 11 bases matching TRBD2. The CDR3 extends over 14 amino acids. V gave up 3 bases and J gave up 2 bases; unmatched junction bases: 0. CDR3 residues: CASSLTSGAYEQYF. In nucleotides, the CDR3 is TGTGCCAGCAGTTTGACTAGCGGGGCCTACGAGCAGTACTTC.

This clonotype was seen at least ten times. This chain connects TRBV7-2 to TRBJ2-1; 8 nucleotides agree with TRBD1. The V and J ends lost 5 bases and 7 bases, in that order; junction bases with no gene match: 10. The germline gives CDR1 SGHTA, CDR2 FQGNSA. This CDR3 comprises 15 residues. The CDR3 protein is CASSLDRASLNEQFF. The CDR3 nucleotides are TGTGCCAGCAGCCTGGACAGGGCATCCTTGAATGAGCAGTTCTTC. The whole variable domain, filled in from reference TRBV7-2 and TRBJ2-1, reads GAGVSQSPSNKVTEKGKDVELRCDPISGHTALYWYRQSLGQGLEFLIYFQGNSAPDKSGLPSDRFSAERTGGSVSTLTIQRTQQEDSAVYLCASSLDRASLNEQFFGPGTRLTVL.

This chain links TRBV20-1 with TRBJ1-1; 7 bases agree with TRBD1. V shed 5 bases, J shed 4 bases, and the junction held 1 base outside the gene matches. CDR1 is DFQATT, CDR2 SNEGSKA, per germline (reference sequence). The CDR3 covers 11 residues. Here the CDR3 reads CSAAGGTEAFF. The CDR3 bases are TGCAGTGCTGCAGGGGGCACTGAAGCTTTCTTT.

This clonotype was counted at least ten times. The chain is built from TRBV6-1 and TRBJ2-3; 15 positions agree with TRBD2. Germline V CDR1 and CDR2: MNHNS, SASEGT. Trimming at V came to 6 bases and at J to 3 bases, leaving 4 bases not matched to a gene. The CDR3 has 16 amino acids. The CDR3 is CASRAGTSGGTDTQYF. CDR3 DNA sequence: TGTGCCAGCAGAGCCGGGACTAGCGGGGGGACAGATACGCAGTATTTT.

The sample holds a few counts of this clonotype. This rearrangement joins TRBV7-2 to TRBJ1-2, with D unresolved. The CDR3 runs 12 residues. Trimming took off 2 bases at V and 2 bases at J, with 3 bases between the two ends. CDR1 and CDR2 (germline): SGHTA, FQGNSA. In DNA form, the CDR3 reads TGTGCCAGCAGCTTACTAAACTATGGCTACACCTTC. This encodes CASSLLNYGYTF.

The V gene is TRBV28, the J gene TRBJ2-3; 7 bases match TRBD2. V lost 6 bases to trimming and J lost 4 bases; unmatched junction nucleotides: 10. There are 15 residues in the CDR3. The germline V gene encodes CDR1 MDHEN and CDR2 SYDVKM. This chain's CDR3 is CASSTGGNGPDTQYF. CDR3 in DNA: TGTGCCAGCAGCACCGGGGGGAATGGGCCAGATACGCAGTATTTT.

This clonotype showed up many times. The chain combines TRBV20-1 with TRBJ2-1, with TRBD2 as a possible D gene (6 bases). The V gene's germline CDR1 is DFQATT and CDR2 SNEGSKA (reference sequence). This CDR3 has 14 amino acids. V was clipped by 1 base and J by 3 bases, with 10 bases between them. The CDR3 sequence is CSARAGEVYNEQFF. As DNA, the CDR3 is TGCAGTGCTAGAGCTGGGGAGGTCTACAATGAGCAGTTCTTC.

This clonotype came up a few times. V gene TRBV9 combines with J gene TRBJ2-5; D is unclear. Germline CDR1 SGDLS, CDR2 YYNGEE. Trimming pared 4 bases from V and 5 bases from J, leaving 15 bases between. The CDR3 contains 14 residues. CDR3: CASSRSWQLETQYF. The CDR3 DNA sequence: TGTGCCAGCAGCCGTAGCTGGCAGCTGGAGACCCAGTACTTC.

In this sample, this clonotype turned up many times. The CDR3 nucleotides read TGTGCCAGCAGCGCGGGACAGGGGGCGATTCAGCCCCAGCATTTT. Translating it yields CASSAGQGAIQPQHF. This chain uses TRBV7-2 with TRBJ1-5; the match to TRBD1 covers 12 bases. The V and J ends lost 5 bases and 6 bases, in that order; junction bases with no gene match: 5. Per the germline V gene, CDR1 is SGHTA and CDR2 is FQGNSA. The CDR3 runs to 15 residues. Looking up the rest from reference TRBV7-2 and TRBJ1-5 gives the full variable domain: GAGVSQSPSNKVTEKGKDVELRCDPISGHTALYWYRQSLGQGLEFLIYFQGNSAPDKSGLPSDRFSAERTGGSVSTLTIQRTQQEDSAVYLCASSAGQGAIQPQHFGDGTRLSIL.

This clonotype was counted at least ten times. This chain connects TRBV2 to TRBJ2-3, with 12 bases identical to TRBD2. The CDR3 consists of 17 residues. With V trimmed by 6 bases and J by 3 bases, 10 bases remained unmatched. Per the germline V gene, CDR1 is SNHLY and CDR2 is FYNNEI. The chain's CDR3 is CASRDPSGGATTDTQYF. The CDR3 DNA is TGTGCCAGCAGGGACCCTAGCGGGGGGGCTACGACAGATACGCAGTATTTT.

DNA for the CDR3: TGCAGCGCCGAAGGCGGTGAGCAGTTCTTC. Protein sequence: CSAEGGEQFF. The gene calls are TRBV29-1 and TRBJ2-1, with unresolved D. V lost 7 bases and J 9 bases, leaving 10 bases between the germline ends. This CDR3 has 10 residues. Germline loops: CDR1 SQVTM, CDR2 ANQGSEA.

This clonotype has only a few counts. CDR3 region: CASSLAGTAGNTIYF. The CDR3 nucleotides read TGTGCCAGCAGCTTAGCCGGGACAGCGGGAAACACCATATATTTT. The rearrangement joins TRBV7-2 to TRBJ1-3; TRBD1 aligns across 7 bases. V lost 0 bases to trimming and J lost 4 bases; unmatched junction nucleotides: 3. This CDR3 contains 15 residues. Germline V gene sequence: CDR1 SGHTA, CDR2 FQGNSA.

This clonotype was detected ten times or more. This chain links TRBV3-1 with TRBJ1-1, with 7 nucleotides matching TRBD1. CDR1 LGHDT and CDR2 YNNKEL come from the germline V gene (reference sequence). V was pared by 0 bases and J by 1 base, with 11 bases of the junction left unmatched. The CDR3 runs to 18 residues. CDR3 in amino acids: CASSQDFGDSTTNTEAFF. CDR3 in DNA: TGTGCCAGCAGCCAAGATTTCGGGGACAGCACCACGAACACTGAAGCTTTCTTT.